The clone carrying this T cell receptor (beta chain) was found many times. Its antigen is still unknown. The CDR3 sequence is 15 residues long. Trimming shortened V by 3 bases and J by 6 bases, and 15 bases separated the two germline ends. Germline V lookup: CDR1 KGHSH, CDR2 LQKENI. The sample belongs to a study of regulatory T cells in long-lasting Graves disease. Assembly of TCR beta libraries relied on iRepertoire HTBI primers together with Arm-PCR of CDR3 regions. In TCRdb, the multiplex PCR reads were re-called with MiXCR into one record per CDR3 protein. The sample consists of 450,000 to 650,000 distinct CDR3 sequences, 16% of them appearing once. Time point of the sample: newly diagnosed GD, antithyroid drugs for less than 3 months. Researchers made the TCR library from RNA that was extracted from PBMCs. Findings of the study overall: Those with persistent Graves' had less TCR diversity than newly diagnosed patients. Repertoires from persistent disease leaned toward TRBV28, TRBJ1-2 and TRBJ2-5.

The sample was also linked to a second study, of T cells in Graves' hyperthyroidism and ophthalmopathy. From that second work: With the HTBI primer set, the TCR CDR3 went through a first round of RT-PCR.

The material was peripheral blood mononuclear cells (PBMCs), obtained at new diagnosis, from a patient treated with antithyroid drugs. The receptor was isolated from a middle-aged woman with Graves disease. The chain couples TRBV18 to TRBJ2-1; maybe TRBD2 (5 bases). CDR3 bases: TGTGCCAGCTCACCCAGCTCCGACTACTCCAATGAGCAGTTCTTC. Residues: CASSPSSDYSNEQFF.